The rows below give T cell receptor beta chains drawn from one sample of a study of post-analysis software for immune sequencing data. TCRdb re-called the PCR reads through MiXCR, storing one row per CDR3 protein. The repertoire holds hundreds of thousands of distinct CDR3 sequences, roughly 27% seen once, with 0.56% in the top ten. Sequenced: blood. These TCRs come from a girl aged 5-17 years with multiple sclerosis. The CDR3 runs from the conserved cysteine through the conserved F or W. A D gene is named only where the DNA matches it firmly. The listing skips clone size in some rows; elsewhere it reads once, few, many or a size class.

v_gene,j_gene,abundance,d_gene,CDR3aa,CDR3nt
TRBV7-2,TRBJ2-7,few,TRBD2,CASSLAGAWAYEQYF,TGTGCCAGCAGCCTAGCGGGAGCGTGGGCCTACGAGCAGTACTTC
TRBV5-1,TRBJ2-5,few,TRBD2,CASSSGGLADHQETQYF,TGCGCCAGCAGCTCGGGAGGGCTAGCGGATCATCAAGAGACCCAGTACTTC
TRBV20-1,TRBJ2-3,few,-,CSAPRDSDTQYF,TGCAGTGCCCCGCGAGACTCAGATACGCAGTATTTT
TRBV7-2,TRBJ2-2,-,TRBD2,CASSQRGLAGGGTGELFF,TGTGCCAGCAGCCAAAGGGGACTAGCGGGGGGAGGTACCGGGGAGCTGTTTTTT
TRBV11-2,TRBJ1-6,-,-,CASSFQGRGNSPLHF,TGTGCCAGCAGCTTTCAGGGAAGGGGGAATTCACCCCTCCACTTT
TRBV27,TRBJ1-6,few,-,CASSEGDLYNSPLHF,TGTGCCAGCAGTGAAGGGGACCTCTATAATTCACCCCTCCACTTT
TRBV20-1,TRBJ2-1,-,-,CSAGDVSFNYNEQFF,TGCAGTGCTGGGGACGTGAGTTTCAACTACAATGAGCAGTTCTTC
TRBV12-3/TRBV12-4,TRBJ1-6,-,-,CASTRVTPTFGYNSPLHF,TGTGCCAGCACCCGGGTGACCCCTACCTTTGGCTATAATTCACCCCTCCACTTT
TRBV11-3,TRBJ1-1,-,-,CASSASGTLNTEAFF,TGTGCCAGCAGCGCCTCCGGGACGCTCAACACTGAAGCTTTCTTT
TRBV19,TRBJ2-1,-,-,CASSIFAQRLVNEQFF,TGTGCCAGTAGTATTTTCGCCCAACGGCTAGTCAATGAGCAGTTCTTC
TRBV7-2,TRBJ2-1,few,-,CASSSNRQFF,TGTGCCAGCAGCTCAAATCGGCAGTTCTTC
TRBV5-5,TRBJ1-2,once,TRBD1,CASSPTGTVFNYGYTF,TGTGCCAGCAGCCCGACCGGGACAGTCTTTAACTATGGCTACACCTTC
TRBV28,TRBJ2-3,-,-,CASSFFTDTQYF,TGTGCCAGCAGTTTCTTCACAGATACGCAGTATTTT
TRBV10-3,TRBJ2-3,few,-,CAISPIPDREGPDTDTQYF,TGTGCCATCAGCCCGATCCCTGACAGGGAGGGTCCAGACACAGATACGCAGTATTTT
TRBV7-9,TRBJ1-2,-,-,CASSPAGSRDGYTF,TGTGCCAGCAGCCCCGCGGGGTCGAGGGATGGCTACACCTTC
TRBV12-3/TRBV12-4,TRBJ1-5,-,-,CASSVVGGSNQPQHF,TGTGCCAGCAGTGTGGTCGGGGGAAGCAATCAGCCCCAGCATTTT
TRBV6-1,TRBJ2-1,few,TRBD2,CASSEVLAGGHNEQFF,TGTGCCAGCAGTGAAGTACTAGCGGGAGGACACAATGAGCAGTTCTTC
TRBV4-2,TRBJ2-1,few,TRBD2,CASSHVTGIGSGDHNEQFF,TGTGCCAGCAGCCACGTTACGGGTATAGGTAGCGGGGATCACAATGAGCAGTTCTTC
TRBV6-1,TRBJ2-1,-,-,CASNHRPSPRGERYNEQFF,TGTGCCAGCAACCACCGCCCCTCGCCCAGGGGAGAACGTTACAATGAGCAGTTCTTC
TRBV3-1,TRBJ2-5,-,-,CASSQVGIETQYF,TGTGCCAGCAGCCAAGTTGGGATAGAGACCCAGTACTTC
TRBV7-8,TRBJ2-1,-,TRBD1,CASSLGTGAGPHNEQFF,TGTGCCAGCAGCTTAGGGACAGGGGCCGGACCCCACAATGAGCAGTTCTTC
TRBV5-1,TRBJ2-7,many,-,CASSPSAFSYEQYF,TGCGCCAGCAGCCCAAGCGCCTTTTCCTACGAGCAGTACTTC
TRBV20-1,TRBJ2-1,few,TRBD2,CRGLAGDWSDEQFF,TGCAGGGGACTAGCGGGAGATTGGAGCGATGAGCAGTTCTTC
TRBV6-1,TRBJ1-2,few,-,CASSEQGVNAYTF,TGTGCCAGCAGTGAGCAGGGAGTAAATGCCTACACCTTC
TRBV27,TRBJ2-7,few,-,CASSFNSRYEQYF,TGTGCCAGCAGTTTTAACTCCCGCTACGAGCAGTACTTC
TRBV7-2,TRBJ2-6,few,TRBD2,CASSLNSGNSGANVLTF,TGTGCCAGCAGTTTAAATAGCGGGAACTCGGGGGCCAACGTCCTGACTTTC
TRBV7-8,TRBJ2-2,few,-,CASSLGGPAHTGELFF,TGTGCCAGCAGCTTAGGCGGTCCCGCACACACCGGGGAGCTGTTTTTT
TRBV4-3,TRBJ2-3,-,-,CASSQGERAREDTQYF,TGCGCCAGCAGCCAAGGTGAACGAGCCAGGGAAGATACGCAGTATTTT
TRBV28,TRBJ2-1,-,-,CASSQGHSRFF,TGTGCCAGCAGTCAGGGACATTCGCGGTTCTTC
TRBV2,TRBJ1-5,-,-,CASRGLQGSGNQPQHF,TGTGCCAGCAGGGGGCTACAGGGAAGCGGCAATCAGCCCCAGCATTTT
TRBV2,TRBJ1-5,-,-,CASSVLDSPNQPQHF,TGTGCCAGCAGTGTTCTGGACAGTCCCAATCAGCCCCAGCATTTT
TRBV7-9,TRBJ2-1,-,TRBD2,CASSLRTSSRENAEQFF,TGTGCCAGCAGCCTAAGGACTAGCAGTCGGGAGAACGCGGAGCAGTTCTTC
TRBV5-1,TRBJ1-2,-,TRBD1,CASSLWDSNYGYTF,TGCGCCAGCAGCTTGTGGGACAGTAACTATGGCTACACCTTC
TRBV5-1,TRBJ2-5,few,-,CASSSGGQVKETQYF,TGCGCCAGCAGCTCGGGGGGCCAGGTCAAAGAGACCCAGTACTTC
TRBV7-2,TRBJ2-5,few,-,CASSSLQGQYF,TGTGCCAGCAGCTCCCTACAGGGCCAGTACTTC
TRBV28,TRBJ2-7,few,-,CASSSPIGEQYF,TGTGCCAGCAGTTCCCCCATTGGCGAGCAGTACTTC
TRBV7-2,TRBJ1-5,-,-,CASSPPNESNQPQHF,TGTGCCAGCAGCCCTCCAAACGAGAGCAATCAGCCCCAGCATTTT
TRBV4-2,TRBJ2-3,-,-,CASSHSVDFTDTQYF,TGTGCCAGCAGCCATTCAGTTGACTTCACAGATACGCAGTATTTT
TRBV6-2/TRBV6-3,TRBJ2-7,-,TRBD2,CASSYMPASGISYEQYF,TGTGCCAGCAGTTACATGCCGGCGAGCGGGATTTCCTACGAGCAGTACTTC
TRBV29-1,TRBJ2-5,few,TRBD1,CSVHRTGLETQYF,TGCAGCGTTCATAGGACAGGGCTGGAGACCCAGTACTTC
TRBV20-1,TRBJ2-1,-,TRBD2,CRAGTTYNEQFF,TGCAGGGCGGGGACTACATACAATGAGCAGTTCTTC
TRBV28,TRBJ2-7,-,TRBD1,CASTTDRAEQYF,TGTGCCAGCACCACCGACAGGGCCGAGCAGTACTTC
TRBV20-1,TRBJ2-1,-,-,CSVPRLGSYNEQFF,TGCAGTGTCCCCCGCTTAGGCTCCTACAATGAGCAGTTCTTC
TRBV29-1,TRBJ1-1,-,-,CSVHKGGTEAFF,TGCAGCGTGCACAAGGGAGGGACTGAAGCTTTCTTT
TRBV29-1,TRBJ2-6,few,TRBD1,CSVWDRGAGANVLTF,TGCAGCGTTTGGGACAGGGGGGCTGGGGCCAACGTCCTGACTTTC
TRBV7-9,TRBJ2-5,-,-,CASSLFDGVKETQYF,TGTGCCAGCAGCTTATTCGACGGGGTTAAGGAGACCCAGTACTTC
TRBV7-2,TRBJ2-6,-,-,CASSLFSTVSGANVLTF,TGTGCCAGCAGCTTATTTTCGACCGTCTCTGGGGCCAACGTCCTGACTTTC
TRBV6-2/TRBV6-3,TRBJ2-7,-,-,CASSYRSPYEQYF,TGTGCCAGCAGCTACCGGAGTCCCTACGAGCAGTACTTC
TRBV19,TRBJ2-3,few,-,CASSTRGYGTDTQYF,TGTGCCAGTAGTACCAGGGGTTATGGCACAGATACGCAGTATTTT
TRBV20-1,TRBJ1-2,many,TRBD1,CSASLAGGNGYTF,TGCAGTGCTTCCCTTGCAGGGGGCAATGGCTACACCTTC
TRBV12-3/TRBV12-4,TRBJ1-4,few,-,CASSLTNEKLFF,TGTGCCAGCAGTCTAACTAATGAAAAACTGTTTTTT
TRBV29-1,TRBJ2-1,few,-,CSVVWGGGGNEQFF,TGCAGCGTTGTCTGGGGGGGCGGGGGCAATGAGCAGTTCTTC
TRBV5-1,TRBJ2-5,many,-,CASSLTSGGETQYF,TGCGCCAGCAGCTTGACTTCAGGCGGAGAGACCCAGTACTTC
TRBV7-2,TRBJ1-2,few,TRBD1,CASSLEIGGYGYTF,TGTGCCAGCAGCTTAGAGATAGGGGGCTACGGCTACACCTTC
TRBV15,TRBJ2-1,-,TRBD1,CATSRRDRGIGNEQFF,TGTGCCACCAGCAGACGCGACAGGGGAATAGGCAATGAGCAGTTCTTC
TRBV3-1,TRBJ2-3,-,-,CASSQFPVSSTDTQYF,TGTGCCAGCAGCCAATTCCCAGTTTCGTCGACAGATACGCAGTATTTT